A single sample is the source of the 25 T cell receptor beta chains below, sequenced in a study of shared clonotypes between healthy human individuals. Generated by immunoSEQ multiplex PCR, the TCRdb table keeps only in-frame clones and is missing some. Here the sample spans about 980,000 clones, about 80% being singletons. The sequenced sample consisted of memory CD4+ T cells sorted from blood. Documented subset: CD45RA-negative fraction. The receptors were gathered from a man aged 18 to 29 in good health.

Regarding this clone: The junction shows a germline mismatch at one end, possibly a read error. The chain employs TRBV7-7 and TRBJ2-2; D unresolved. The CDR3 consists of 13 residues. Germline V gives CDR1 SSHAT, CDR2 FNYEAQ (reference sequence). The CDR3 loop is CASSPEGTGELFF. CDR3 DNA: TGTGCTAGCAGCCCAGAAGGCACCGGGGAGCTGTTTTTT.

Only a few counts were recorded for this clone. The J gene is TRBJ2-5, the V gene TRBV7-9; 8 bases are shared with TRBD1. The CDR3 spans 16 residues. J lost 1 base, V lost 1 base, and 5 bases had no gene match. In germline, CDR1 is SEHNR, CDR2 FQNEAQ (reference sequence). The CDR3 sequence is CASSLGLGQAQETQYF. CDR3 sequence (DNA): TGTGCCAGCAGCTTAGGATTGGGACAGGCCCAAGAGACCCAGTACTTC.

This clone was counted once. This chain joins TRBV4-3 and TRBJ2-3, with a tentative D call TRBD1 (5 bases). Germline V CDR1 and CDR2: LGHNA, YSLEER. This CDR3 region has 9 residues. V lost 7 bases to trimming and J lost 10 bases, with 6 bases between them. The CDR3 coding sequence is TGCGCCAGCAAGGGGTCGCAGTATTTT. Protein: CASKGSQYF.

CDR3 DNA: TGTGCCAGCAGCCAGAGAGAGGGGACTAACTATGGCTACACCTTC. This translates into CASSQREGTNYGYTF. V is TRBV5-5 and J is TRBJ1-2; possible D gene TRBD1, 5 bases. The V end was cut by 4 bases, the J end by 0 bases, with 13 bases between. The CDR3 is 15 amino acids. CDR1 is SGHKS, CDR2 YYEKEE, per germline (reference sequence).

With respect to this clone: Other DNA sequences from this sample encode an identical CDR3 as well. This chain connects TRBV5-1 to TRBJ2-5; tentative D call: TRBD1 (7 bases). Germline values: CDR1 SGHRS, CDR2 YFSETQ. The CDR3 extends over 14 amino acids. V was clipped by 3 bases and J by 2 bases, with 11 bases between them. CDR3 sequence: CASSSGDSQETQYF. The CDR3 region has the DNA TGCGCCAGCAGCTCGGGGGACAGTCAAGAGACCCAGTACTTC.

This clone was counted between two and nine times. The chain recombines TRBV4-1 with TRBJ1-5, with D possibly being TRBD1 (6 bases). V was shortened by 0 bases and J by 1 base, with 13 bases between the two germline ends. Per the germline V gene, CDR1 is MGHRA and CDR2 is YSYEKL. The length of the CDR3 is 17 residues. The CDR3 is CASSQESPDRSNQPQHF. The CDR3 region has the DNA TGCGCCAGCAGCCAAGAGTCCCCTGACAGGAGCAATCAGCCCCAGCATTTT.

Comment on this clone: Possible read error: a much larger clone is one base away. This chain links TRBV7-9 with TRBJ2-7, with 7 bases fitting TRBD1. Germline CDR1 reads SEHNR; CDR2 reads FQNEAQ (reference sequence). V lost 5 bases to trimming and J lost 3 bases; unmatched junction nucleotides: 4. The CDR3 loop spans 13 amino acids. The chain's CDR3 is CASSTRQGYEQYF. DNA of the CDR3: TGTGCCAGCAGCACCAGACAGGGCTACGAGCAGTACTTC.

This clone was seen only a few times. This sample also contains other DNA sequences that code for the same CDR3. This chain joins TRBV18 and TRBJ2-1; D could derive from TRBD1 or TRBD2 (5 bases each). Germline CDR1 and CDR2: KGHSH and LQKENI. This CDR3 has 13 residues. Trimming took off 6 bases at V and 5 bases at J, with 11 bases between the two ends. CDR3 sequence (DNA): TGTGCCAGCTCGCCCCTGGGGGACAATGAGCAGTTCTTC. Its protein product is CASSPLGDNEQFF.

The chain has TRBV20-1 and TRBJ2-5; TRBD1 or TRBD2 may be the D gene (5 bases each). Per the germline V gene, CDR1 is DFQATT and CDR2 is SNEGSKA (reference sequence). CDR3 size: 11 residues. Trimming shortened V by 6 bases and J by 7 bases, and 12 bases separated the two germline ends. The CDR3, as DNA: TGCAGTGCCCAACTAGGGGCGACCCAGTACTTC. Protein sequence: CSAQLGATQYF.

The sample holds a few counts of this clone. V is TRBV25-1 and J is TRBJ1-1; D is possibly TRBD1 (6 bases). The CDR3 covers 15 residues. Trimming removed 2 bases from V and 3 bases from J, with 13 bases in between. CDR1 is MGHDK, CDR2 SYGVNS, per germline. CDR3 sequence reads: CASSEMRGLDTEAFF. The CDR3 coding sequence is TGTGCCAGCAGTGAAATGCGGGGGCTCGACACTGAAGCTTTCTTT.

As to this clone: At one boundary the junction diverges from the germline segment, which might be a read error. The chain couples TRBV7-7 to TRBJ1-4, with no clear D. The CDR3 length is 13 residues. CDR1 and CDR2 from the germline V gene are SSHAT and FNYEAQ (reference sequence). The CDR3 sequence: CASSFRARVGLFF. CDR3 sequence (DNA): TGTGCTAGCAGCTTTCGGGCGCGAGTCGGACTGTTTTTT.

The genes are TRBV2 and TRBJ2-7; maybe TRBD2 (5 bases). This CDR3 is 14 amino acids long. CDR1 SNHLY and CDR2 FYNNEI come from the germline V gene. V lost 4 bases, J lost 0 bases, and 10 bases lay in between. CDR3 region: CASSAGGSSYEQYF. In DNA form, the CDR3 reads TGTGCCAGCAGTGCAGGTGGGAGCTCCTACGAGCAGTACTTC.

On this clone itself: Other DNA sequences of this sample code for an identical CDR3. The chain recombines TRBV5-1 with TRBJ2-5; no clear D. CDR3 length equals 14 residues. Germline values: CDR1 SGHRS, CDR2 YFSETQ. V was cut by 0 bases and J by 2 bases, with 8 bases left in between. CDR3 residues: CASSLGGYQETQYF. The DNA for the CDR3 is TGCGCCAGCAGCTTGGGAGGATATCAAGAGACCCAGTACTTC.

For this clone: Other DNA variants within this sample encode the same CDR3. The chain couples TRBV7-9 to TRBJ2-6; D is undetermined. The CDR3 totals 15 residues. Trimming removed 2 bases from V and 4 bases from J, with 9 bases in between. Germline V CDR1 and CDR2: SEHNR, FQNEAQ (reference sequence). The CDR3 nucleotides read TGTGCCAGCAGCTTAATGGGAAGCGGGGCCAACGTCCTGACTTTC. It specifies CASSLMGSGANVLTF.

With regard to this clone: Other DNA sequences in this sample translate to the same CDR3. V usage is TRBV6-1 and J usage is TRBJ2-2; D possibly corresponds to TRBD1 (6 bases). This CDR3 contains 15 residues. Germline CDR1 reads MNHNS; CDR2 reads SASEGT. V was pared by 1 base and J by 5 bases, with 11 bases between. The CDR3 DNA sequence: TGTGCCAGCAGTGAAGGGGGGCGAGGAACCGGGGAGCTGTTTTTT. Translated, it gives CASSEGGRGTGELFF.

V gene TRBV7-9 combines with J gene TRBJ2-1; D is undetermined. There are 15 residues in the CDR3. The germline V and J ends were trimmed by 0 bases and 4 bases, with 10 bases remaining between them. The V gene's germline CDR1 is SEHNR and CDR2 FQNEAQ (reference sequence). The CDR3 protein is CASSLAWNKYNEQFF. The CDR3 DNA sequence: TGTGCCAGCAGCTTAGCATGGAATAAATACAATGAGCAGTTCTTC.

This chain links TRBV7-9 with TRBJ2-1, with 14 positions matching TRBD2. The ends lost 5 bases at V and 2 bases at J; junction bases unmatched: 11. This CDR3 is 19 amino acids long. Germline V gene lookup returns CDR1 SEHNR and CDR2 FQNEAQ (reference sequence). CDR3 residues: CASSPRWTSGGITYNEQFF. The CDR3 region has the DNA TGTGCCAGCAGCCCTCGTTGGACTAGCGGGGGGATTACCTACAATGAGCAGTTCTTC.

This chain uses TRBV5-1 with TRBJ1-2, with TRBD1 as a possible D gene (5 bases). With 0 bases removed from V and 13 bases from J, the gap between germline ends came to 16 bases. Germline V gives CDR1 SGHRS, CDR2 YFSETQ. The CDR3 has 13 amino acids. The CDR3 nucleotides are TGCGCCAGCAGCTTGGAGCAGGGCTCCGAGGTCACCTTC. Translated, it gives CASSLEQGSEVTF.

The CDR3 DNA follows: TGCGCCAGCAGCAGAGGAGATTTTAACACTGAAGCTTTCTTT. This gives the protein CASSRGDFNTEAFF. The rearrangement uses TRBV5-1 and TRBJ1-1, with D unclear. Germline CDR1 SGHRS, CDR2 YFSETQ. The CDR3 is 14 amino acids. The V gene lost 4 bases and the J gene lost 2 bases, with 12 bases spanning the gap.

The chain has TRBV29-1 and TRBJ2-7, with D unresolved. CDR3 size: 11 residues. V was pared by 5 bases and J by 0 bases, with 5 bases between. From germline, CDR1 is SQVTM and CDR2 ANQGSEA. The CDR3 bases are TGCAGCGTTTTAAGCTCCTACGAGCAGTACTTC. It translates to CSVLSSYEQYF.

The chain recombines TRBV6-6 with TRBJ2-4; a weak D match, TRBD1 (5 bases). Germline assignment: CDR1 MNHNY and CDR2 SVGAGI (reference sequence). The CDR3 runs 13 residues. V was pared by 6 bases and J by 6 bases, with 12 bases between. The CDR3 is CASRQDKRNIQYF. DNA for the CDR3: TGTGCCAGCAGACAGGACAAGAGAAACATTCAGTACTTC.

This chain joins TRBV19 and TRBJ1-2; 7 bases are shared with TRBD1. Looked up from germline, CDR1 is LNHDA and CDR2 is SQIVND (reference sequence). The CDR3 has 13 residues. Trimming removed 7 bases from V and 10 bases from J; junction bases left unmatched: 12. CDR3: CASTRDSAGSYTF. CDR3 nucleotide sequence: TGTGCCAGTACCCGGGACAGCGCGGGTTCCTACACCTTC.

V gene TRBV5-8 combines with J gene TRBJ1-1; D remains ambiguous. V was cut by 3 bases and J by 11 bases, with 17 bases left in between. In germline, CDR1 is SGHTS, CDR2 YDEGEE. The CDR3 consists of 13 residues. The chain's CDR3 is CASSSLALAGAFF. CDR3 nucleotides: TGTGCCAGCAGCTCACTCGCCCTCGCGGGCGCTTTCTTT.

The chain combines TRBV5-8 with TRBJ2-4; 9 bases map to TRBD1. Germline trimming cut 4 bases from V and 6 bases from J; bases unmatched to any gene: 8. The germline CDR1 and CDR2 sequences are SGHTS and YDEGEE. This CDR3 has 15 amino acids. DNA for the CDR3: TGTGCCAGCAGCCCCGGACAGGGGAGGACAAACATTCAGTACTTC. Amino acid sequence: CASSPGQGRTNIQYF.

The CDR3 loop reads CASSQDGPGSNEKLFF. In DNA form, the CDR3 reads TGCGCCAGCAGCCAAGATGGTCCGGGGTCTAATGAAAAACTGTTTTTT. The V call is TRBV4-1, the J call TRBJ1-4; D uncertain. This CDR3 comprises 16 residues. The V end was cut by 0 bases, the J end by 3 bases, with 11 bases between. CDR1 is MGHRA, CDR2 YSYEKL, per germline.